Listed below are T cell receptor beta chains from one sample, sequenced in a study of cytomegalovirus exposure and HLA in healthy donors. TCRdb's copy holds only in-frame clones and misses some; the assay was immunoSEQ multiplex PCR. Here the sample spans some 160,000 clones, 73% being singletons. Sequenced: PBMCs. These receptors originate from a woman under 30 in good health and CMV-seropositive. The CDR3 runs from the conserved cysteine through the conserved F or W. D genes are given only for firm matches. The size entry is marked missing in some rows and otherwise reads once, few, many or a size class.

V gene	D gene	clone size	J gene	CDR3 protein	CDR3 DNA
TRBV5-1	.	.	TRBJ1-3	CASSPGQNVGNTIYF	TGCGCCAGCAGCCCCGGACAGAACGTGGGAAACACCATATATTTT
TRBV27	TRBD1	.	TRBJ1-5	CASSTRQGGRGNQPQHF	TGTGCCAGCAGTACCCGACAGGGCGGAAGAGGCAATCAGCCCCAGCATTTT
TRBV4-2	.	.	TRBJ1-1	CASSQDFRATLPMNTEAFF	TGTGCCAGCAGCCAAGATTTCAGGGCTACACTTCCTATGAACACTGAAGCTTTCTTT
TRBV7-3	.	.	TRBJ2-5	CASSLGRRETQYF	TGTGCCAGCAGCTTGGGCAGAAGAGAGACCCAGTACTTC
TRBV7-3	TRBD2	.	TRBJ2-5	CASSLTGGASETQYF	TGTGCCAGCAGCTTAACCGGGGGGGCCTCAGAGACCCAGTACTTC
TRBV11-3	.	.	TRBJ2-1	CASSHRVRGLDEQFF	TGTGCCAGCAGTCACAGGGTGCGGGGGCTGGATGAGCAGTTCTTC
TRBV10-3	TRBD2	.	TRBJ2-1	CATAGRGTSYNEQFF	TGTGCCACCGCAGGGCGGGGGACCTCCTACAATGAGCAGTTCTTC
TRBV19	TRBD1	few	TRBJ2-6	CASRPGTVANVLTF	TGTGCCAGTAGACCAGGGACAGTGGCCAACGTCCTGACTTTC
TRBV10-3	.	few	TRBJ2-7	CAISDEYSYEQYF	TGTGCCATCAGTGACGAGTATTCCTACGAGCAGTACTTC
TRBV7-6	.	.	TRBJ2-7	CASSFAGGLYEQYF	TGTGCCAGCAGCTTTGCAGGGGGGTTGTACGAGCAGTACTTC
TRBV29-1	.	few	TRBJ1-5	CSVAQVQNQPQHF	TGCAGCGTTGCCCAGGTACAGAATCAGCCCCAGCATTTT
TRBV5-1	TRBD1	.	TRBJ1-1	CASSLATRGYTEAFF	TGCGCCAGCAGCTTGGCCACCAGGGGGTACACTGAAGCTTTCTTT
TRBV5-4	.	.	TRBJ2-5	CASSPQRVTWETQYF	TGTGCCAGCAGCCCTCAACGGGTAACGTGGGAGACCCAGTACTTC
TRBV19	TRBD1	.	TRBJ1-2	CASSPDRFSYGYTF	TGTGCCAGTAGCCCGGACAGGTTCTCCTATGGCTACACCTTC
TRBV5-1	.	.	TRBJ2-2	CASSFLEMNGELFF	TGCGCCAGCAGCTTCCTCGAGATGAACGGGGAGCTGTTTTTT
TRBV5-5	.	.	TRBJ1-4	CASSPDGGGKLFF	TGTGCCAGCAGCCCCGACGGCGGGGGAAAACTGTTTTTT
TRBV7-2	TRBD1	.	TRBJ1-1	CASSLAQGGDTEAFF	TGTGCCAGCAGCCTAGCACAGGGGGGCGACACTGAAGCTTTCTTT